These 23 T cell receptor beta chains share one sample of origin, sequenced in a study of Graves' ophthalmopathy and Graves' hyperthyroidism. The authors amplified TCR beta CDR3 regions from RNA transcripts. HTBI-primed first-round RT-PCR preceded second-round multiplex PCR. TCRdb re-called the multiplex PCR reads with MiXCR, one entry per CDR3 protein. The sample includes approximately 700,000 distinct CDR3 sequences, roughly 40% seen only once; the top ten take less than 55%. Input material: peripheral blood. The receptors derive from an adult man with Graves' ophthalmopathy.

The V call is TRBV2, the J call TRBJ1-4; 7 bases align to TRBD1. This CDR3 has 13 residues. After removal of 6 bases from V and 8 bases from J, the junction contained 6 bases not matched to a gene. CDR1 SNHLY and CDR2 FYNNEI come from the germline V gene. The CDR3 DNA sequence: TGTGCCAGCAGACAAACACAGGGGGAAAAACTGTTTTTT. Residues: CASRQTQGEKLFF. The whole variable domain, remainder taken from reference TRBV2 and TRBJ1-4, is EPEVTQTPSHQVTQMGQEVILRCVPISNHLYFYWYRQILGQKVEFLVSFYNNEISEKSEIFDDQFSVERPDGSNFTLKIRSTKLEDSAMYFCASRQTQGEKLFFGSGTQLSVL.

The CDR3 nucleotides read TGTGCCAGCAGCGGCCGGGACAGGGACTACGAGCAGTACTTC. Protein product: CASSGRDRDYEQYF. This chain uses TRBV9 with TRBJ2-7, with 9 positions matching TRBD1. This CDR3 contains 14 residues. V lost 3 bases, J lost 3 bases, and 4 bases stayed unmatched. In germline, CDR1 is SGDLS, CDR2 YYNGEE.

The CDR3 sequence: CSGTDGEKLFF. The DNA of the CDR3 is TGCAGTGGGACAGATGGGGAAAAACTGTTTTTT. The chain joins TRBV29-1 to TRBJ1-4; 7 bases map to TRBD1. The germline V gene encodes CDR1 SQVTM and CDR2 ANQGSEA. The CDR3 is 11 amino acids.

On this clonotype: A much bigger clone sits one base away, suggesting this may be a read error. This chain's CDR3 is CATAPGHNSPLHF. The CDR3 DNA reads as TGTGCCACCGCGCCGGGCCATAATTCACCCCTCCACTTT. The V gene is TRBV24-1, the J gene TRBJ1-6; D gene unclear. CDR3 length equals 13 residues. In germline, CDR1 is KGHDR, CDR2 SFDVKD. V was pared by 9 bases and J by 5 bases, with 10 bases between.

The CDR3 is CASRPRTGGGSNQPQHF. In nucleotides, the CDR3 is TGTGCCAGTAGACCCAGGACAGGGGGCGGGAGCAATCAGCCCCAGCATTTT. This chain connects TRBV19 to TRBJ1-5; 11 bases are a match to TRBD1. Germline V gene lookup returns CDR1 LNHDA and CDR2 SQIVND (reference sequence). The trim removed 6 bases at V and 1 base at J, leaving 8 bases unmatched. The CDR3 has 17 residues.

This clonotype was counted once. The rearrangement links TRBV12-3 or TRBV12-4 to TRBJ1-5; weak D call: TRBD1 (6 bases). V lost 7 bases to trimming and J lost 2 bases, with 12 bases between them. CDR3 length: 14 amino acids. CDR3 nucleotides: TGTGCCAGCACCATAGGGGGGTGCAATCAGCCCCAGCATTTT. Its translation: CASTIGGCNQPQHF.

This clonotype was observed at least ten times. This sequence may be a read error, since a much larger clone differs from it by one base. The rearrangement uses TRBV2 and TRBJ1-5; unclear D gene. The CDR3 consists of 11 residues. The germline V gene has CDR1 SNHLY and CDR2 FYNNEI. V shed 6 bases and J shed 11 bases, with 11 bases lying between them. CDR3 residues: CASRDGESQHF. In nucleotides, the CDR3 is TGTGCCAGCAGGGACGGAGAATCCCAGCATTTT. Full variable domain (outside the CDR3, taken from reference TRBV2 and TRBJ1-5): EPEVTQTPSHQVTQMGQEVILRCVPISNHLYFYWYRQILGQKVEFLVSFYNNEISEKSEIFDDQFSVERPDGSNFTLKIRSTKLEDSAMYFCASRDGESQHFGDGTRLSIL.

This clonotype was found a few times. This sequence joins TRBV19 and TRBJ2-6; TRBD1 matches 7 bases. Trimming at V came to 11 bases and at J to 0 bases, leaving 13 bases not matched to a gene. Looked up from germline, CDR1 is LNHDA and CDR2 is SQIVND (reference sequence). This CDR3 is 17 amino acids long. CDR3 residues: CAWTSDRPNSGANVLTF. The CDR3 DNA follows: TGTGCCTGGACCTCGGACAGGCCCAACTCTGGGGCCAACGTCCTGACTTTC.

To note about this clonotype: Sequence at one end of the junction differs from germline and may be a read error. The J gene is TRBJ1-5, the V gene TRBV10-3; D ambiguous. Germline lookup yields CDR1 ENHRY and CDR2 SYGVKD. The CDR3 is made up of 14 amino acids. CDR3 sequence reads: CASSEAWLGQPQHF. DNA of the CDR3: TGTGCCAGCAGTGAAGCCTGGCTGGGGCAGCCCCAGCATTTT.

This clonotype has a single count. Here the CDR3 omits its conserved ending phenylalanine or tryptophan, so a read error is the likely source. The rearrangement links TRBV2 to TRBJ2-7; no reliable D call. The CDR3 runs 13 residues. Germline V CDR1 and CDR2: SNHLY, FYNNEI. V lost 2 bases and J 1 base, leaving 6 bases between the germline ends. For the CDR3, the DNA is TGTGCCAGCAGTGAATGGGATTCCTACGAGCAGTACCTC. Its protein product is CASSEWDSYEQYL.

V gene TRBV7-2 combines with J gene TRBJ1-6, with a possible D match to TRBD1 (5 bases). Germline V gene data show CDR1 as SGHTA and CDR2 as FQGNSA. The CDR3 contains 15 residues. Between the trimmed V and J ends, which lost 0 bases and 5 bases, there was a span of 8 bases. CDR3 loop: CASSLAGPNNSPLHF. CDR3 nucleotide sequence: TGTGCCAGCAGCTTAGCGGGACCGAATAATTCACCCCTCCACTTT.

The J gene is TRBJ1-2, the V gene TRBV30, with a weak D call TRBD1 (6 bases). The length of the CDR3 is 15 residues. Trimming pared 4 bases from V and 1 base from J, leaving 16 bases between. Looked up from germline, CDR1 is GTSNPN and CDR2 is SVGIG (reference sequence). This chain's CDR3 is CAWIRKDSLNYGYTF. In DNA form, the CDR3 reads TGTGCCTGGATTAGGAAGGACAGCCTTAACTATGGCTACACCTTC.

The gene calls are TRBV15 and TRBJ1-2, with D uncertain. Germline values: CDR1 LNHNV, CDR2 YYDKDF (reference sequence). The germline V and J ends were trimmed by 2 bases and 1 base, with 8 bases remaining between them. The CDR3 length is 14 residues. CDR3 sequence (DNA): TGTGCCACCAGCAGAAGGACTGATAACTATGGCTACACCTTC. Translating it yields CATSRRTDNYGYTF.

This clonotype was seen more than once but under ten times. This chain joins TRBV6-1 and TRBJ1-3; possibly TRBD1 for D (5 bases). V was pared by 4 bases and J by 4 bases, with 11 bases between. CDR3 length: 14 amino acids. Germline loops: CDR1 MNHNS, CDR2 SASEGT. The CDR3 is CASSVRDGGNTIYF. In DNA, the CDR3 is TGTGCCAGCAGTGTACGGGACGGCGGAAACACCATATATTTT.

Worth noting for this clonotype: At one end the junction does not follow the germline gene, possibly because of a read error. The chain joins TRBV15 to TRBJ1-1; 8 bases fit TRBD1. CDR3 size: 16 residues. Germline values: CDR1 LNHNV, CDR2 YYDKDF (reference sequence). The CDR3 spells CASSSQDRESNTEAFF. The CDR3 DNA follows: TGTGCCAGCAGCTCGCAGGACAGGGAATCAAACACTGAAGCTTTCTTT.

To note about this clonotype: At one boundary the junction diverges from the germline segment, which might be a read error. This chain links TRBV5-6 with TRBJ1-1; D is uncertain. CDR1 is SGHDT, CDR2 YYEEEE, per germline. The CDR3 spans 14 residues. CDR3 sequence (DNA): TGTGCCAGCAGCCAAGAAAGAGGGTTCACTGAAGCTTCCTTT. Translating it yields CASSQERGFTEASF.

A word on this clonotype: Possible read error: a much larger clone is one base away. The chain carries TRBV7-2 and TRBJ2-5; 7 bases line up with TRBD2. V trimming: 3 bases; J trimming: 5 bases; junction bases outside the gene matches: 12. The CDR3 runs 16 residues. Germline CDR1 and CDR2: SGHTA and FQGNSA. The CDR3 loop is CASSLGRALGVETQYF. DNA for the CDR3: TGTGCCAGCAGCTTGGGGAGGGCCTTGGGGGTGGAGACCCAGTACTTC.

This clonotype was found many times. This chain connects TRBV29-1 to TRBJ1-1; maybe TRBD1 (6 bases). Looked up from germline, CDR1 is SQVTM and CDR2 is ANQGSEA. V lost 3 bases and J lost 4, with 15 bases in between. CDR3 length equals 14 residues. CDR3 sequence reads: CSVDGTLRGTEAFF. For the CDR3, the DNA is TGCAGCGTTGACGGGACACTTCGGGGCACTGAAGCTTTCTTT.

This clonotype has at least ten counts. The chain's CDR3 is CSGGGSGTEAFF. CDR3 DNA sequence: TGCAGCGGAGGGGGGAGTGGGACTGAAGCTTTCTTT. The V call is TRBV29-1, the J call TRBJ1-1; D possibly corresponds to TRBD1 (6 bases). CDR3 size: 12 residues. Trimming removed 7 bases from V and 5 bases from J, with 14 bases in between. The germline gives CDR1 SQVTM, CDR2 ANQGSEA.

The chain joins TRBV2 to TRBJ2-5, with D possibly TRBD1 on 6 matching bases. This CDR3 contains 15 residues. Looked up from germline, CDR1 is SNHLY and CDR2 is FYNNEI. V was trimmed by 5 bases and J by 1 base, leaving 14 bases between them. The CDR3 loop reads CASSLRTELQETQYF. Written as DNA, the CDR3 is TGTGCCAGCAGTTTAAGGACAGAGCTCCAAGAGACCCAGTACTTC.

The genes are TRBV10-3 and TRBJ1-1, with TRBD1 as a possible D gene (5 bases). The ends were cut back, 5 bases at V and 11 bases at J, with 18 bases in the middle. Germline assignment: CDR1 ENHRY and CDR2 SYGVKD. The CDR3 is made up of 13 amino acids. The CDR3 coding sequence is TGTGCCATCAGTCCGTCAGGGAAAAACTTTGCTTTCTTT. It translates to CAISPSGKNFAFF.

The chain recombines TRBV19 with TRBJ2-7, with D perhaps TRBD1 (5 bases). The germline CDR1 and CDR2 sequences are LNHDA and SQIVND (reference sequence). Trimming left V 2 bases short and J 4 bases short, with 9 bases between. The CDR3 extends over 13 amino acids. CDR3 amino acids: CASSIRAGYEQYF. DNA of the CDR3: TGTGCCAGTAGTATAAGGGCAGGGTACGAGCAGTACTTC.

This clonotype occurred a few times. The V gene is TRBV11-2, the J gene TRBJ2-7, with D perhaps matching TRBD1 or TRBD2 (5 bases each). The CDR3 sequence is 15 residues long. The V gene's germline CDR1 is SGHAT and CDR2 FQNNGV. V dropped 4 bases and J dropped 4 bases, with 17 bases sitting between them. The CDR3 DNA reads as TGTGCCAGCAGCTCGGGACCCAACTTATCTTACGAGCAGTACTTC. This gives the protein CASSSGPNLSYEQYF.